The 18 T cell receptor beta chains below come from one sample, sequenced in a study of T cell responses to AZD1222 COVID-19 vaccine. Profiling relied on immunoSEQ multiplex PCR, and the TCRdb table lists in-frame clones only, not all of them. The profile shows around 180,000 clones, about nine tenths of them singletons. The sequenced sample was peripheral blood, obtained on day 0 of AZD1222 vaccination. These TCRs come from an adult in good health.

The rearrangement uses TRBV6-1 and TRBJ2-1; TRBD1 agrees at 8 bases. V lost 3 bases and J lost 4; bases outside the gene matches: 8. Looked up from germline, CDR1 is MNHNS and CDR2 is SASEGT. This CDR3 has 16 amino acids. CDR3 amino acids: CASSETDRGPYNEQFF. For the CDR3, the DNA is TGTGCCAGCAGTGAGACCGACAGGGGACCGTACAATGAGCAGTTCTTC.

The chain has TRBV4-3 and TRBJ2-7; TRBD1 aligns across 9 bases. This CDR3 comprises 15 residues. The V gene's germline CDR1 is LGHNA and CDR2 YSLEER. Trimming removed 0 bases from V and 6 bases from J; junction bases left unmatched: 6. Here the CDR3 reads CASSQDRTGVGEQYF. The CDR3 DNA reads TGCGCCAGCAGCCAAGATAGGACAGGGGTTGGCGAGCAGTACTTC.

J is TRBJ2-1 and V is TRBV6-1, with 7 bases aligning to TRBD1. Trimming took 0 bases from V and 12 from J; bases not matched to a gene: 11. The CDR3 has 15 amino acids. CDR1 is MNHNS and CDR2 is SASEGT in the germline V gene. CDR3 bases: TGTGCCAGCAGTGAAGCTGGGACAGACCTCATGGGGCAGTTCTTC. This codes for CASSEAGTDLMGQFF.

The chain uses TRBV6-5 and TRBJ2-3; D not certain. The CDR3 loop spans 15 amino acids. Germline assignment: CDR1 MNHEY and CDR2 SVGAGI. Trimming shortened V by 6 bases and J by 2 bases, and 15 bases separated the two germline ends. This CDR3 reads CASSLGPEPTDTQYF. CDR3 nucleotides: TGTGCCAGCAGCCTCGGGCCGGAACCCACAGATACGCAGTATTTT.

The CDR3 is CASSQDGRMGGYEQYF. As DNA, the CDR3 is TGCGCCAGCAGCCAAGATGGGCGGATGGGCGGTTACGAGCAGTACTTC. The chain uses TRBV4-3 and TRBJ2-7; D not resolved. This CDR3 is 16 amino acids long. The V end lost 0 bases, the J end lost 4 bases, and 16 bases lay between the germline ends. The germline gives CDR1 LGHNA, CDR2 YSLEER.

This clone was seen only a few times. The rearrangement uses TRBV19 and TRBJ2-1, with TRBD2 identical over 7 bases. Germline V CDR1 and CDR2: LNHDA, SQIVND (reference sequence). This CDR3 contains 15 residues. The V gene end was trimmed by 1 base and the J gene end by 4 bases; junction bases not matched to a gene: 4. The chain's CDR3 is CASSIGRGTYNEQFF. In DNA, the CDR3 is TGTGCCAGTAGTATAGGGCGGGGGACGTACAATGAGCAGTTCTTC.

A word on this clone: Additional DNA sequences in this sample encode the identical CDR3. The V and J genes are TRBV15 and TRBJ2-4, with a weak D call TRBD2 (7 bases). Germline values: CDR1 LNHNV, CDR2 YYDKDF (reference sequence). Between the trimmed V and J ends, which lost 5 bases and 0 bases, there was a span of 11 bases. The CDR3 is 15 amino acids. The CDR3 loop is CATSPGGPAKNIQYF. The CDR3 coding sequence is TGTGCCACCAGCCCCGGGGGGCCAGCCAAAAACATTCAGTACTTC. Filled out from reference TRBV15 and TRBJ2-4, the complete variable domain reads DAMVIQNPRYQVTQFGKPVTLSCSQTLNHNVMYWYQQKSSQAPKLLFHYYDKDFNNEADTPDNFQSRRPNTSFCFLDIRSPGLGDTAMYLCATSPGGPAKNIQYFGAGTRLSVL.

The chain recombines TRBV6-2 or TRBV6-3 with TRBJ2-1; D is perhaps TRBD1 (6 bases). CDR1 is MNHEY and CDR2 is SVGEGT in the germline V gene. There are 14 residues in the CDR3. V was trimmed by 2 bases and J by 3 bases, leaving 8 bases between them. The CDR3 bases are TGTGCCAGCAGTTACACGGACAGCTACAATGAGCAGTTCTTC. Translating it yields CASSYTDSYNEQFF.

This chain uses TRBV10-3 with TRBJ2-7; 13 bases fit TRBD2. The CDR3 runs to 14 residues. The germline CDR1 and CDR2 sequences are ENHRY and SYGVKD. After removal of 7 bases from V and 5 bases from J, the junction contained 5 bases not matched to a gene. CDR3 in amino acids: CAITWTSGGDEQYF. The CDR3 nucleotides are TGTGCCATCACCTGGACTAGCGGGGGAGACGAGCAGTACTTC.

V usage is TRBV7-2 and J usage is TRBJ1-6, with 8 bases matching TRBD1. Germline trimming cut 5 bases from V and 6 bases from J; bases unmatched to any gene: 9. This CDR3 contains 16 residues. CDR1 is SGHTA, CDR2 FQGNSA, per germline. The CDR3 coding sequence is TGTGCCAGCAGCCCGGACAGGGCCAAATTTAATTCACCCCTCCACTTT. Its translation is CASSPDRAKFNSPLHF.

The chain uses TRBV4-1 and TRBJ2-1; 8 positions agree with TRBD2. The V and J ends lost 3 bases and 0 bases, in that order; junction bases with no gene match: 16. In germline, CDR1 is MGHRA, CDR2 YSYEKL. The CDR3 loop spans 20 amino acids. The chain's CDR3 is CASSHRWRGAPSSSYNEQFF. In DNA, the CDR3 is TGCGCCAGCAGCCATCGGTGGCGGGGGGCTCCATCGAGCTCCTACAATGAGCAGTTCTTC.

CDR3 in amino acids: CASSTTPGDTIYF. CDR3 sequence (DNA): TGTGCCAGCAGCACGACCCCGGGGGACACCATATATTTT. The J gene is TRBJ1-3, the V gene TRBV7-2, with D tentatively TRBD1 (5 bases). The CDR3 contains 13 residues. Germline V gene sequence: CDR1 SGHTA, CDR2 FQGNSA. V was pared by 5 bases and J by 8 bases, with 13 bases between.

V and J are TRBV5-5 and TRBJ2-7, with D perhaps TRBD1 (6 bases). Germline loops: CDR1 SGHKS, CDR2 YYEKEE (reference sequence). The CDR3 runs to 13 residues. The V gene lost 0 bases and the J gene lost 6 bases, with 10 bases spanning the gap. DNA for the CDR3: TGTGCCAGCAGCTTGGAGGGGGTAGTCGAGCAGTACTTC. It codes for CASSLEGVVEQYF.

This clone has a single count. The rearrangement uses TRBV15 and TRBJ2-7; TRBD1 might be the D (6 bases). The CDR3 runs 16 residues. In germline, CDR1 is LNHNV, CDR2 YYDKDF (reference sequence). The V end was cut by 0 bases, the J end by 3 bases, with 15 bases between. For the CDR3, the DNA is TGTGCCACCAGCAGAGATAAGGGACACAATATCTACGAGCAGTACTTC. Encoded protein: CATSRDKGHNIYEQYF.

The chain couples TRBV6-1 to TRBJ2-5; no clear D. The V gene's germline CDR1 is MNHNS and CDR2 SASEGT. V lost 2 bases to trimming and J lost 2 bases, with 9 bases between them. The CDR3 loop spans 14 amino acids. Written as DNA, the CDR3 is TGTGCCAGCAGTGAAAATGGGGTACAAGAGACCCAGTACTTC. Amino acid sequence: CASSENGVQETQYF.

V usage is TRBV6-6 and J usage is TRBJ2-2, with 7 bases matching TRBD1. Trimming took 4 bases from V and 4 from J; bases not matched to a gene: 9. The germline V gene has CDR1 MNHNY and CDR2 SVGAGI (reference sequence). The CDR3 has 16 residues. The CDR3 spells CASSSRTGRSTGELFF. CDR3 bases: TGTGCCAGCAGTTCCCGGACAGGAAGGAGCACCGGGGAGCTGTTTTTT.

The V and J genes are TRBV7-9 and TRBJ1-4; no reliable D call. Germline CDR1 is SEHNR and CDR2 is FQNEAQ (reference sequence). The CDR3 runs 14 residues. The V end lost 7 bases, the J end lost 5 bases, and 14 bases lay between the germline ends. This CDR3 is CASKTVGMNEKLFF. As DNA, the CDR3 is TGTGCCAGCAAGACGGTGGGGATGAATGAAAAACTGTTTTTT.

V and J are TRBV30 and TRBJ2-7; 9 bases map to TRBD2. Trimming removed 0 bases from V and 3 bases from J; junction bases left unmatched: 9. This CDR3 spans 16 amino acids. The germline gives CDR1 GTSNPN, CDR2 SVGIG (reference sequence). DNA of the CDR3: TGTGCCTGGAGTGTAGAGGGCCAGCGGGGGGACTACGAGCAGTACTTC. This encodes CAWSVEGQRGDYEQYF.